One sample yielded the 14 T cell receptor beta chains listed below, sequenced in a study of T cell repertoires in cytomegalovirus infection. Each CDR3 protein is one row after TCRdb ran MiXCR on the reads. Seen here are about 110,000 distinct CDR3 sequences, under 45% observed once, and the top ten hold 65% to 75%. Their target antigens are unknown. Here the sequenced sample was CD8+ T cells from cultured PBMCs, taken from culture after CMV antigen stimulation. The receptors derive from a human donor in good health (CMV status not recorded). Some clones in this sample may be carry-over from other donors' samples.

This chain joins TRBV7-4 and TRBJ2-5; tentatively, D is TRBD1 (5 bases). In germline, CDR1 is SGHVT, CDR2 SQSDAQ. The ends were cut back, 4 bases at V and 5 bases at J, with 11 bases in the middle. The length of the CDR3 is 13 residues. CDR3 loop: CASSYRSSETQYF. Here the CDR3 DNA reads TGTGCCAGCAGCTACAGGTCCTCGGAGACCCAGTACTTC.

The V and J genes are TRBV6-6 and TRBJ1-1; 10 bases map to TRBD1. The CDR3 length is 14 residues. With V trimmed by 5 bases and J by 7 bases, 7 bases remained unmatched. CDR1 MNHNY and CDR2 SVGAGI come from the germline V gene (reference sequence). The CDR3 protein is CASSTWDRGDEAFF. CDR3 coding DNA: TGTGCCAGCAGTACCTGGGACAGGGGTGATGAAGCTTTCTTT.

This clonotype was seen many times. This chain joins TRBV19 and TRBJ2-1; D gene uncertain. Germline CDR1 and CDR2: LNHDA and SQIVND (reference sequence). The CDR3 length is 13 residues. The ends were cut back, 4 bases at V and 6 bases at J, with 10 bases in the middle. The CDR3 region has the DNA TGTGCCAGTAGTAATAAAGGCAGCAATGAGCAGTTCTTC. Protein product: CASSNKGSNEQFF.

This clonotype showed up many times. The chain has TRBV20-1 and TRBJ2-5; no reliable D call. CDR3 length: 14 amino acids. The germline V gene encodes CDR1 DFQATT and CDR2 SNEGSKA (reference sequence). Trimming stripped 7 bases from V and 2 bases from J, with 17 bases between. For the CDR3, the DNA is TGCAGTGTCGTAGGCCCGATGGCTCAAGAGACCCAGTACTTC. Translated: CSVVGPMAQETQYF.

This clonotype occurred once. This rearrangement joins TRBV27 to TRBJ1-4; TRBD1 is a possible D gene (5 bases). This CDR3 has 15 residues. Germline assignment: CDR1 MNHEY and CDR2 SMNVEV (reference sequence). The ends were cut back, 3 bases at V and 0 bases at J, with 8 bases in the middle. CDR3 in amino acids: CASSLTVATNEKLFF. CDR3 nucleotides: TGTGCCAGCAGTTTGACAGTAGCAACTAATGAAAAACTGTTTTTT.

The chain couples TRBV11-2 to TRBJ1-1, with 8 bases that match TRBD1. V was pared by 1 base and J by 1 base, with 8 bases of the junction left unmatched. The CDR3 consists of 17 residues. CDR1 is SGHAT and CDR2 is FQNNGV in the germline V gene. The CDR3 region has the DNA TGTGCCAGCAGCTTAGCTGCGTATGGGACAGGGAACACTGAAGCTTTCTTT. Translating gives CASSLAAYGTGNTEAFF.

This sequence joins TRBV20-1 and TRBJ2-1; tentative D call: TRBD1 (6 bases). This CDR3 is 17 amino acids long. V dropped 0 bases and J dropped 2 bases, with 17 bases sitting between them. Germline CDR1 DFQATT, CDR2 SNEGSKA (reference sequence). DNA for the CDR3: TGCAGTGCTAGAGATCCTTTTAGGACAGAAGCCTACAATGAGCAGTTCTTC. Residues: CSARDPFRTEAYNEQFF.

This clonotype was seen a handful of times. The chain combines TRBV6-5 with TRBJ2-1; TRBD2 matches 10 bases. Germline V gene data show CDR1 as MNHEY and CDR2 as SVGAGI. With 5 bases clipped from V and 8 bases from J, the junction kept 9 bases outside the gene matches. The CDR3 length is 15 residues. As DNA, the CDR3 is TGTGCCAGCAGTCATAGCGGGGGGTCAGGCGATGAGCAGTTCTTC. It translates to CASSHSGGSGDEQFF.

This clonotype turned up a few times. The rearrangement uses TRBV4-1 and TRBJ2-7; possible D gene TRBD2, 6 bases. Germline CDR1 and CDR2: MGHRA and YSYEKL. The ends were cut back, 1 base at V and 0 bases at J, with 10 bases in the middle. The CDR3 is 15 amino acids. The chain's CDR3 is CASSQVGGSSYEQYF. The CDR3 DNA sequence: TGCGCCAGCAGCCAAGTAGGAGGGAGCTCCTACGAGCAGTACTTC.

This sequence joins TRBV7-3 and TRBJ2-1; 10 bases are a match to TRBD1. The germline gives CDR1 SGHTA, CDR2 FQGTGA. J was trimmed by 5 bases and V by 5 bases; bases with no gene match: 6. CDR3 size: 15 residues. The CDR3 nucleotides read TGTGCCAGCAGCCAGGGACAGGGGATCAACAATGAGCAGTTCTTC. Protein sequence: CASSQGQGINNEQFF.

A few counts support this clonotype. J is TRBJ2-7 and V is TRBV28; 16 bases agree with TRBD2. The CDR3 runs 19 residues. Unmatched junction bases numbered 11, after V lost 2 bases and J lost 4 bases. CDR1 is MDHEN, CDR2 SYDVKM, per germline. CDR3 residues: CASSLPPGLAGGLGYEQYF. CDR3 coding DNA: TGTGCCAGCAGTTTACCCCCGGGACTAGCGGGGGGGCTTGGTTACGAGCAGTACTTC.

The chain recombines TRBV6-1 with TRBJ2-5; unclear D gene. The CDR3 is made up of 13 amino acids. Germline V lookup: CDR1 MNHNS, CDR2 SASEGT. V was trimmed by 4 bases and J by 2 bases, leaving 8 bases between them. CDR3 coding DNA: TGTGCCAGCAGTGGGGCCGATCAAGAGACCCAGTACTTC. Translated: CASSGADQETQYF.

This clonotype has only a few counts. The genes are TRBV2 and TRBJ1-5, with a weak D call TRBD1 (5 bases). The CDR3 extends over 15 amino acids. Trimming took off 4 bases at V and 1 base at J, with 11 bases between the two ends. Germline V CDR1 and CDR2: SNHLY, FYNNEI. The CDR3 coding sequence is TGTGCCAGCAGTGGGGGCGGCATAAGCAATCAGCCCCAGCATTTT. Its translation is CASSGGGISNQPQHF.

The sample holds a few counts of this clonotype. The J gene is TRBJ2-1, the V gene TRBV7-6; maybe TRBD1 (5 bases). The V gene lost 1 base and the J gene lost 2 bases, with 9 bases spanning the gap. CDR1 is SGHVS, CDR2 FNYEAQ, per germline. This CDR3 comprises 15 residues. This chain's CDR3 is CASSLEGNTYNEQFF. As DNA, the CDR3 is TGTGCCAGCAGCTTAGAGGGGAACACCTACAATGAGCAGTTCTTC. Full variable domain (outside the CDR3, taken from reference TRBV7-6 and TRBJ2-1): GAGVSQSPRYKVTKRGQDVALRCDPISGHVSLYWYRQALGQGPEFLTYFNYEAQQDKSGLPNDRFSAERPEGSISTLTIQRTEQRDSAMYRCASSLEGNTYNEQFFGPGTRLTVL.